Shown below are 20 T cell receptor beta chains from a single sample sequenced in a study of blood T cell repertoires in COVID-19. Assay: immunoSEQ multiplex PCR; the TCRdb copy retains only in-frame clones and omits some. The repertoire has approximately 25,000 clones, approximately 80% of them found once; the top ten carry less than 2.5%. Sequencing was done on a sample of peripheral blood. The receptors stem from a woman in her sixties or seventies with COVID-19, enrolled during active disease.

Only a few counts were recorded for this clone. The chain employs TRBV6-1 and TRBJ1-5, with D possibly matching TRBD1 (6 bases). CDR3 length equals 16 residues. Trimming pared 2 bases from V and 0 bases from J, leaving 11 bases between. CDR1 is MNHNS and CDR2 is SASEGT in the germline V gene. This CDR3 reads CASSEKGVISNQPQHF. In DNA, the CDR3 is TGTGCCAGCAGTGAAAAGGGGGTTATTAGCAATCAGCCCCAGCATTTT.

The chain links TRBV19 to TRBJ2-5; D unclear. The CDR3 spans 12 residues. Trimming shortened V by 4 bases and J by 2 bases, and 5 bases separated the two germline ends. In germline, CDR1 is LNHDA, CDR2 SQIVND (reference sequence). CDR3 DNA: TGTGCCAGTAGTACTTCGCAAGAGACCCAGTACTTC. Translated: CASSTSQETQYF.

This clone appeared a single time. The rearrangement links TRBV7-9 to TRBJ1-2; D remains unclear. V was shortened by 1 base and J by 3 bases, with 18 bases between the two germline ends. The CDR3 runs 17 residues. CDR1 is SEHNR and CDR2 is FQNEAQ in the germline V gene (reference sequence). The CDR3 nucleotides are TGTGCCAGCAGCTTAGACGTGCCTGGAGGGTCCGACTATGGCTACACCTTC. Translating it yields CASSLDVPGGSDYGYTF. Variable domain in full (rest from reference TRBV7-9 and TRBJ1-2): DTGVSQNPRHKITKRGQNVTFRCDPISEHNRLYWYRQTLGQGPEFLTYFQNEAQLEKSRLLSDRFSAERPKGSFSTLEIQRTEQGDSAMYLCASSLDVPGGSDYGYTFGSGTRLTVV.

The V call is TRBV5-6, the J call TRBJ1-5, with TRBD1 matching 8 bases. The V segment lost 4 bases and the J segment 5 bases; nucleotides outside the gene matches: 8. The germline gives CDR1 SGHDT, CDR2 YYEEEE. This CDR3 has 15 amino acids. CDR3 DNA: TGTGCCAGCAGCGTAAGACAGGGGCGCTATCAGCCCCAGCATTTT. It translates to CASSVRQGRYQPQHF.

The genes are TRBV27 and TRBJ1-4; 9 bases are shared with TRBD1. The V and J ends lost 6 bases and 11 bases, in that order; junction bases with no gene match: 16. Germline-derived CDR1 and CDR2 are MNHEY and SMNVEV (reference sequence). The CDR3 has 16 amino acids. The CDR3 sequence: CASRHQYRDRAGKLFF. CDR3 nucleotides: TGTGCCAGCAGACACCAATACCGGGACAGGGCGGGGAAACTGTTTTTT.

The rearrangement joins TRBV10-3 to TRBJ1-1; 7 bases line up with TRBD1. Germline-derived CDR1 and CDR2 are ENHRY and SYGVKD. The CDR3 runs 13 residues. V lost 6 bases, J lost 1 base, and 2 bases stayed unmatched. Written as DNA, the CDR3 is TGTGCCATCAGGGGGACAGAGAACACTGAAGCTTTCTTT. Translating gives CAIRGTENTEAFF.

J is TRBJ2-3 and V is TRBV4-3, with 8 bases matching TRBD2. The junction had 5 bases not matched to a gene; V was cut back by 1 base and J by 5 bases. The CDR3 has 15 amino acids. Germline V CDR1 and CDR2: LGHNA, YSLEER. The CDR3 nucleotides read TGCGCCAGCAGCCAAGGGAGGCTAGCGGGAGATACGCAGTATTTT. Translation: CASSQGRLAGDTQYF.

The chain is built from TRBV28 and TRBJ2-7; tentatively, D is TRBD2 (6 bases). Trimming removed 3 bases at V and 2 bases at J, with 11 bases between. The germline gives CDR1 MDHEN, CDR2 SYDVKM. The CDR3 loop spans 14 amino acids. The CDR3 region is CASSLGGRAYEQYV. CDR3 nucleotide sequence: TGTGCCAGCAGTTTGGGGGGACGGGCCTACGAGCAGTACGTC.

This chain joins TRBV2 and TRBJ2-1, with D hard to call. This CDR3 has 12 amino acids. Trimming took off 6 bases at V and 9 bases at J, with 12 bases between the two ends. Germline loops: CDR1 SNHLY, CDR2 FYNNEI. The CDR3 region is CASRLDSSEQFF. In nucleotides, the CDR3 is TGTGCCAGCAGGTTAGATAGCAGTGAGCAGTTCTTC.

The CDR3 nucleotides are TGTGCCAGCCCCTTACCCGGGGGAAACACCGGGGAGCTGTTTTTT. Translating gives CASPLPGGNTGELFF. The chain uses TRBV5-6 and TRBJ2-2, with D tentatively TRBD2 (6 bases). The CDR3 covers 15 residues. From germline, CDR1 is SGHDT and CDR2 YYEEEE. V was clipped by 7 bases and J by 2 bases, with 15 bases between them.

This clone was counted a few times. The V gene is TRBV24-1, the J gene TRBJ1-3; 7 bases map to TRBD1. Germline-derived CDR1 and CDR2 are KGHDR and SFDVKD. There are 13 residues in the CDR3. V dropped 9 bases and J dropped 4; count of bases not matched to a gene: 5. The chain's CDR3 is CATQDRIGNTIYF. Written as DNA, the CDR3 is TGTGCCACCCAGGACAGGATAGGAAACACCATATATTTT.

The V call is TRBV6-5, the J call TRBJ2-7, with 7 bases lining up with TRBD1. V shed 6 bases, J shed 2 bases, and the junction held 4 bases outside the gene matches. CDR1 and CDR2 from the germline V gene are MNHEY and SVGAGI. The CDR3 covers 13 residues. The CDR3 reads CASRRTGPYEQYF. The CDR3 coding sequence is TGTGCCAGCAGGCGGACAGGTCCCTACGAGCAGTACTTC.

This clone was found a few times. The rearrangement joins TRBV9 to TRBJ2-1, with 11 bases fitting TRBD2. After removal of 3 bases from V and 0 bases from J, the junction contained 8 bases not matched to a gene. The CDR3 spans 18 residues. Germline V lookup: CDR1 SGDLS, CDR2 YYNGEE. The DNA of the CDR3 is TGTGCCAGCAGCGCCTGGACTAGCGGGTTGAGCTCCTACAATGAGCAGTTCTTC. This sequence encodes CASSAWTSGLSSYNEQFF.

The chain links TRBV9 to TRBJ2-1; 10 nucleotides agree with TRBD2. Trimming took 5 bases from V and 6 from J; bases not matched to a gene: 8. CDR3 size: 15 residues. Germline V lookup: CDR1 SGDLS, CDR2 YYNGEE. CDR3 protein: CASSYSGGFSNEQFF. CDR3 DNA sequence: TGTGCCAGCAGTTATAGCGGGGGGTTCAGCAATGAGCAGTTCTTC.

The CDR3 coding sequence is TGCGCCAGCAGCACCGGACAGGGCACAGATACGCAGTATTTT. Its protein product is CASSTGQGTDTQYF. J is TRBJ2-3 and V is TRBV5-1; 7 nucleotides agree with TRBD1. The CDR3 is 14 residues long. Germline CDR1 reads SGHRS; CDR2 reads YFSETQ. V shed 4 bases and J 1 base; nucleotides not matched to a gene: 3.

The chain has TRBV19 and TRBJ2-5; 8 bases align to TRBD2. Germline V gene lookup returns CDR1 LNHDA and CDR2 SQIVND (reference sequence). The CDR3 has 15 residues. The ends lost 4 bases at V and 3 bases at J; junction bases unmatched: 7. Here the CDR3 reads CASSTGTRSEETQYF. CDR3 nucleotide sequence: TGTGCCAGTAGTACCGGGACTAGGTCGGAAGAGACCCAGTACTTC.

J is TRBJ1-5 and V is TRBV4-3; 8 positions match TRBD1. Trimming cost V 2 bases and J 6 bases; bases outside gene matches: 3. The CDR3 totals 14 residues. Germline V gene data show CDR1 as LGHNA and CDR2 as YSLEER. The CDR3 loop is CASSQRQGRQPQHF. The CDR3 nucleotides read TGCGCCAGCAGCCAACGACAGGGGCGTCAGCCCCAGCATTTT.

The gene calls are TRBV10-3 and TRBJ1-1, with 7 bases lining up with TRBD1. Per germline, CDR1 ENHRY and CDR2 SYGVKD. V shed 7 bases and J 0 bases; nucleotides not matched to a gene: 2. The CDR3 loop spans 13 amino acids. The CDR3 spells CAIKGAMNTEAFF. The DNA for the CDR3 is TGTGCCATCAAGGGGGCGATGAACACTGAAGCTTTCTTT.

A few counts support this clone. The chain recombines TRBV4-3 with TRBJ2-7; 14 positions match TRBD2. J gave up 2 bases and V 5 bases, and 5 bases lay outside the gene matches. CDR1 is LGHNA and CDR2 is YSLEER in the germline V gene. The CDR3 is 16 amino acids. In DNA, the CDR3 is TGCGCCAGCAGCAAACGGACTAGCGGGAGGACCTACGAGCAGTACGTC. It yields the protein CASSKRTSGRTYEQYV.

The rearrangement links TRBV19 to TRBJ2-6; the D gene is possibly TRBD2 (5 bases). With 6 bases removed from V and 0 bases from J, the gap between germline ends came to 6 bases. Germline V CDR1 and CDR2: LNHDA, SQIVND (reference sequence). The CDR3 covers 14 residues. CDR3 nucleotide sequence: TGTGCCAGTAGGGACTCCTCTGGGGCCAACGTCCTGACTTTC. Its translation is CASRDSSGANVLTF.